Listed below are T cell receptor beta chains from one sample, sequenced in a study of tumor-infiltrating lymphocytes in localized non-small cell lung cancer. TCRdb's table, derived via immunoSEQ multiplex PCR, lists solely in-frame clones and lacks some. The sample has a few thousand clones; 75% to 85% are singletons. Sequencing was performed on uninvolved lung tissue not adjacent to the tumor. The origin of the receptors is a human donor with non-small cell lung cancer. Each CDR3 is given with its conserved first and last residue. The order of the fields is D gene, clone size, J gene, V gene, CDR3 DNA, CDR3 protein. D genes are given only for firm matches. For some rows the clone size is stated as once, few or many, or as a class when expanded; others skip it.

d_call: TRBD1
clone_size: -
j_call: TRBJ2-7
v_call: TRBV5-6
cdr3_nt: TGTGCCAGCAGCTTGGCCGGGGGGACAGGGGGCTTCGAGCAGTACTTC
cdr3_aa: CASSLAGGTGGFEQYF

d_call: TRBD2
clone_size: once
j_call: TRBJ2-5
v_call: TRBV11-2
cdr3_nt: TGTGCCAGCAGGCCCGGGACTAGCGGGAGAGAGACCCAGTACTTC
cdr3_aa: CASRPGTSGRETQYF

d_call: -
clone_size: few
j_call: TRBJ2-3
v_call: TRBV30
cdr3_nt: TGTGCCTGGAGCGCAGGGAATACGCAGTATTTT
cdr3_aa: CAWSAGNTQYF

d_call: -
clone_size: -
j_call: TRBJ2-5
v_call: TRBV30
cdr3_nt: TGTGCCTGGAGGACCCTCTCTGGGCGGAAGACCCAGTACTTC
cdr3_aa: CAWRTLSGRKTQYF

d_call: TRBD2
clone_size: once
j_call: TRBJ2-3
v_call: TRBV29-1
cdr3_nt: TGCAGCGGGGGGGGGCCGGGACTAGCGGGAGATACGCAGTATTTT
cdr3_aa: CSGGGPGLAGDTQYF

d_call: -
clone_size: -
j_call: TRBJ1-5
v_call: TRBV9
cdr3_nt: TGTGCCAGCAGCGTAGGACAGGTCAATCAGCCCCAGCATTTT
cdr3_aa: CASSVGQVNQPQHF

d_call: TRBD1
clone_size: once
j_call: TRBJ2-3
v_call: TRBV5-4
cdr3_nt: TGTGCCAGCAGCTTGGGGACAGGATCCTACACAGATACGCAGTATTTT
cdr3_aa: CASSLGTGSYTDTQYF

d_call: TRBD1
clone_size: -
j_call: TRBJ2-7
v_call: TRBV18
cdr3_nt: TGTGCCAGCTCACCTAGACAGGGAACCTACGAGCAGTACTTC
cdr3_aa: CASSPRQGTYEQYF

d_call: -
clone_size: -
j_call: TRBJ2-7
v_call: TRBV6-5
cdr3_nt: TGTGCCAGCAGTTACTCGTCAGGGGCCACCTACGAGCAGTACTTC
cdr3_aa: CASSYSSGATYEQYF

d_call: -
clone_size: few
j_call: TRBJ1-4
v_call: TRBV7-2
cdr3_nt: TGTGCCAGCAGTAGGCAGGGCGTGGATAATGAAAAACTGTTTTTT
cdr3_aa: CASSRQGVDNEKLFF

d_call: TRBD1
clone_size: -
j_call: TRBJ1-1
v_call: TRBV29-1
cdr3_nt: TGCAGCGTTGTACAGGGGGCAGAGGCTTTCTTT
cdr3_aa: CSVVQGAEAFF

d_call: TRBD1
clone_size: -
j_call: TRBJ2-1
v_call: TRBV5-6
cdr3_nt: TGTGCCAGCAGCAGGGGACAGGGGAATGCCTACAATGAGCAGTTCTTC
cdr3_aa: CASSRGQGNAYNEQFF

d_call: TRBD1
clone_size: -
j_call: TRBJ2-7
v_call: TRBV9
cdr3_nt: TGTGCCAGCAGCCCAGACAGGGGGGGCTACGAGCAGTACTTC
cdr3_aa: CASSPDRGGYEQYF

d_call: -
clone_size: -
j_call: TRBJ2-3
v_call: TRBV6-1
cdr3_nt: TGTGCCAGCAGTGAAAGGGATGGCACAGATACGCAGTATTTT
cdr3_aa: CASSERDGTDTQYF

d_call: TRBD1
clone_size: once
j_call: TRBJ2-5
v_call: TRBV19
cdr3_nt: TGTGCCAGTAGTATCCGGGGGACAGGGGAGACCCAGTACTTC
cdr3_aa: CASSIRGTGETQYF

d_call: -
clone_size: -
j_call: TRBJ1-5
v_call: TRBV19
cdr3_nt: TGTGCCAGCCGGAGTACCTATCAGCCCCAGCATTTT
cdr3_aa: CASRSTYQPQHF

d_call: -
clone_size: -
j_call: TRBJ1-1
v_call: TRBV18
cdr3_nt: TGTGCCAGCTCACCCCAGGCGGAAACTGAAGCTTTCTTT
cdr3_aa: CASSPQAETEAFF